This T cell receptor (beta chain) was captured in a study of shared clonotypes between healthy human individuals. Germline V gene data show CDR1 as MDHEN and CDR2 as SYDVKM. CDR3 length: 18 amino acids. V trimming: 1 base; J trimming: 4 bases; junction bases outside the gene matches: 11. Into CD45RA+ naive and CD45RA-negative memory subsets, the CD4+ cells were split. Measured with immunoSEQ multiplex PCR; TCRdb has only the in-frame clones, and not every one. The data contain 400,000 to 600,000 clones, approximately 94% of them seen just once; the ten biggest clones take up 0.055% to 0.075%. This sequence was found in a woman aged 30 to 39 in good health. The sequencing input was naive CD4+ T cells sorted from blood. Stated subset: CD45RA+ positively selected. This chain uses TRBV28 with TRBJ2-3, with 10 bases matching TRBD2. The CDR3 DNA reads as TGTGCCAGCAGTTTATCCCGGACTAGCGGCCTGAAGGCAGATACGCAGTATTTT. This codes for CASSLSRTSGLKADTQYF.